This T cell receptor (beta chain) is drawn from a study of blood T cell repertoires in COVID-19 (dated by TCRdb to 2020 to 2021). Regarding the research as a whole: Collaborator samples came from the United States, Italy and Spain and covered acute and convalescent phases of COVID-19. The prospective study material was composed of cDNA or gDNA derived from T cells, B-cell-depleted T cells, or PBMCs. Subjects who had been exposed to COVID-19, were actively infected with it, or had recovered from it provided the deeply sampled blood TCRbeta repertoires that made up the dataset. The repertoires were released in a freely available public database intended as a resource for research on the immune response to SARS-CoV-2. Samples came from the ongoing ImmuneRACE study (first 160 participants) plus 1,254 subjects from 6 global collaborators. Sample metadata almost always included a de-identified subject ID, COVID-19 status, age in years and sex. Where HLA class I and class II types were available, the types were taken from metadata supplied by the sample provider, not from assay-based typing. Findings and caveats that apply to the study as a whole: The quantity of clinical and demographic metadata differed by source and by participant and was supplied without curation.

TCRbeta CDR3 regions were amplified from genomic DNA using the immunoSEQ Assay, a bias-controlled multiplex PCR. The study's own analysis went as follows. Nucleated cell counts per sample were estimated from amplification of reference gene primers within the assay. To quantify the absolute abundance of each unique TCRbeta CDR3 rearrangement, sequence reads were collapsed and filtered. For each sample, productive Simpson clonality was calculated by taking the square root of Simpson's diversity index across productive rearrangements. As stored in TCRdb, this immuneACCESS dataset retains in-frame rearrangements with V and J assigned. A fraction of the clones does not appear; measured against another copy, unresolved V genes explain less than half of the discrepancy, and the remainder lacks a known reason. That table gives V, J and clone size, and the DNA gave D and trimming. For this sample the table gives around 320,000 clones, of which 90% to 95% were detected only once. Roughly 3.9% of the sample belongs to the ten largest clones.

The CDR3 runs 16 residues from the cysteine to the phenylalanine. The kept DNA is CDR3 alone, 48 bases in frame from the first base. Sequences SGHTA (CDR1) and FQGNSA (CDR2) are obtained from the germline V gene. V gives up 1 base and J gives up 0 bases, and the segment between their germline ends measures 10 bases. On this clone itself: Its antigen is unknown. No clone much larger than this one lies a single base away; base qualities are absent.

In the prospective study, participants were roughly 18 to 100 years old, resided in about two dozen geographic areas of the United States, and were enrolled through a virtual design. In the prospective study, cohorts were assigned on the basis of participant-reported clinical history obtained from a screening survey and a study questionnaire. Exposed participants had been in contact, within 2 weeks of entering the study, with a person who had a PCR-confirmed or clinician-diagnosed case of COVID-19. In the prospective study, whole blood, serum and a nasopharyngeal or oropharyngeal swab were collected from each participant by mobile phlebotomists. Over a 2-month period, participants in the prospective study had the option of providing additional blood draws and questionnaires. Before DNA extraction, prospective study blood samples were shipped either frozen or at room temperature.

The TCR sequence derives from a woman in her twenties or thirties who had been exposed to COVID-19. Sequences were obtained from PBMCs or T cells enriched from blood (not recorded which). The chain is made from TRBV7-2 and TRBJ1-3; the D gene lacks a confident call. The DNA sequence is given as TGTGCCAGCAGCTTAGTTGGCATCTTCTCTGGAAACACCATATATTTT. Its protein reads: CASSLVGIFSGNTIYF.